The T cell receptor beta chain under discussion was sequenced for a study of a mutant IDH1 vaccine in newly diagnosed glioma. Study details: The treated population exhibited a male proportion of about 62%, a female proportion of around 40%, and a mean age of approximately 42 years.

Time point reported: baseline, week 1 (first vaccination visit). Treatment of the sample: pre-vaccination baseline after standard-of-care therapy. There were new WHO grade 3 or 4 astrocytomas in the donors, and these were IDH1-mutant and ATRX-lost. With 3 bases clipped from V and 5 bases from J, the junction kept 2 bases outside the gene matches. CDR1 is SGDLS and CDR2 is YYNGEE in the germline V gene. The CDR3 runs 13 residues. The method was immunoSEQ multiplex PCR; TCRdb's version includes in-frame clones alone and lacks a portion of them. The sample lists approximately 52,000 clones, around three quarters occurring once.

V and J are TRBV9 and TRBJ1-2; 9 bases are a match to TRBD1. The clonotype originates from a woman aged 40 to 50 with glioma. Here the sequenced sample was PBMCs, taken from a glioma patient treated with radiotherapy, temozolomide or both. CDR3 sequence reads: CASSAGTGYGYTF. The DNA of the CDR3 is TGTGCCAGCAGCGCCGGGACAGGGTATGGCTACACCTTC.